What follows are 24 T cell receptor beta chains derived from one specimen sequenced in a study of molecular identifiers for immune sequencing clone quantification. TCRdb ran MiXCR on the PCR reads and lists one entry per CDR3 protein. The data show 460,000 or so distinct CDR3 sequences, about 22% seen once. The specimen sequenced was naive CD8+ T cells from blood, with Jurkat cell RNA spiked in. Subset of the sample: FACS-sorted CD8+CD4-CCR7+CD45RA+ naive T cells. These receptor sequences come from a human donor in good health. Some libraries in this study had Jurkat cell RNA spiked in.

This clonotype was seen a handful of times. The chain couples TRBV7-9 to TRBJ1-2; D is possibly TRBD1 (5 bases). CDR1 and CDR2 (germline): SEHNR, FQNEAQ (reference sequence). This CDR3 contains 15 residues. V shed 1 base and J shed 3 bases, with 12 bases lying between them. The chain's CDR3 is CASSLEDTVHYGYTF. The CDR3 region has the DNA TGTGCCAGCAGCTTAGAGGACACTGTGCACTATGGCTACACCTTC. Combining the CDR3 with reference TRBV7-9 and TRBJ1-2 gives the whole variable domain DTGVSQNPRHKITKRGQNVTFRCDPISEHNRLYWYRQTLGQGPEFLTYFQNEAQLEKSRLLSDRFSAERPKGSFSTLEIQRTEQGDSAMYLCASSLEDTVHYGYTFGSGTRLTVV.

This chain's CDR3 is CASSSPTSGSSGETQYF. The DNA of the CDR3 is TGTGCCAGCAGTTCCCCAACTAGCGGGAGCTCTGGGGAGACCCAGTACTTC. The chain has TRBV6-5 and TRBJ2-5, with TRBD2 matching over 11 bases. Germline loops: CDR1 MNHEY, CDR2 SVGAGI. The ends lost 4 bases at V and 5 bases at J; junction bases unmatched: 12. There are 17 residues in the CDR3.

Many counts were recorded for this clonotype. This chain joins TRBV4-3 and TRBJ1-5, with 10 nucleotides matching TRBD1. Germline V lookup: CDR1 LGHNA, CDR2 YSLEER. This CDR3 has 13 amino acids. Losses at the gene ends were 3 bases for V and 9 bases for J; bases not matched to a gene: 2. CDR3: CASSQGQGWPQHF. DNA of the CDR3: TGCGCCAGCAGCCAGGGACAGGGGTGGCCCCAGCATTTT.

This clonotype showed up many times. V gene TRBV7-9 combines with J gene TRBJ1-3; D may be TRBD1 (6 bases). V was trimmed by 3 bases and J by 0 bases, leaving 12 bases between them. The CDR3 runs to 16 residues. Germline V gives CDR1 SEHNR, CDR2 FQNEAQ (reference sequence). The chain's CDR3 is CASSFLTGRSGNTIYF. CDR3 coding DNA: TGTGCCAGCAGCTTCCTGACAGGCCGCTCTGGAAACACCATATATTTT. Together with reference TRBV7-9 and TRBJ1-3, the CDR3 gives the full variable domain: DTGVSQNPRHKITKRGQNVTFRCDPISEHNRLYWYRQTLGQGPEFLTYFQNEAQLEKSRLLSDRFSAERPKGSFSTLEIQRTEQGDSAMYLCASSFLTGRSGNTIYFGEGSWLTVV.

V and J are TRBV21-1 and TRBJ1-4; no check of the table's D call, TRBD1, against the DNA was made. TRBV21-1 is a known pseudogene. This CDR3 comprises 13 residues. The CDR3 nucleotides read TGTGCCAGCATATTGGACAGAGATGAAAAACTGTTTTTT. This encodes CASILDRDEKLFF.

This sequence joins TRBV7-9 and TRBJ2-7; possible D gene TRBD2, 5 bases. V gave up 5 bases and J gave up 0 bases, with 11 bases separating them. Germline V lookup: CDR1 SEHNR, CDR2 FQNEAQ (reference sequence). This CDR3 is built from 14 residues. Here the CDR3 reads CASSPARASYEQYF. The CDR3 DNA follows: TGTGCCAGCAGCCCCGCGAGGGCCTCCTACGAGCAGTACTTC.

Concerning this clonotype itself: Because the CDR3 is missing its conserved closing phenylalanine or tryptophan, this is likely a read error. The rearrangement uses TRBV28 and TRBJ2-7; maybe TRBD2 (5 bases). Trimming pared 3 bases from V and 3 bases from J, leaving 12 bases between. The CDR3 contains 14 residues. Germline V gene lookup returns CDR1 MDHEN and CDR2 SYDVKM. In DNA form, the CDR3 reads TGTGCCAGCAGTTTTCGCGGGCCGCGCTACGAGCAGTACTCC. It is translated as CASSFRGPRYEQYS.

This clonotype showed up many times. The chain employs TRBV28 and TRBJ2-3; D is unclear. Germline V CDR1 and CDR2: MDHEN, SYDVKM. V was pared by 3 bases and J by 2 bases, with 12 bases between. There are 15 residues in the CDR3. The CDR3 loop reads CASSFFSSDTDTQYF. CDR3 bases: TGTGCCAGCAGTTTTTTCTCTTCCGACACAGATACGCAGTATTTT. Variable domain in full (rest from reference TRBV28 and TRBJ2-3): DVKVTQSSRYLVKRTGEKVFLECVQDMDHENMFWYRQDPGLGLRLIYFSYDVKMKEKGDIPEGYSVSREKKERFSLILESASTNQTSMYLCASSFFSSDTDTQYFGPGTRLTVL.

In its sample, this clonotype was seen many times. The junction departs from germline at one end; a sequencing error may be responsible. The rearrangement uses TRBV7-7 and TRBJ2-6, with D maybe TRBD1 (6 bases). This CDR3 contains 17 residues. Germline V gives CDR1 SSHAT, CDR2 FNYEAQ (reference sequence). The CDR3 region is CASSLGDTASGANVLTF. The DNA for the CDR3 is TGTGCTAGCAGCTTAGGGGACACGGCCTCTGGGGCCAACGTCCTGACTTTC.

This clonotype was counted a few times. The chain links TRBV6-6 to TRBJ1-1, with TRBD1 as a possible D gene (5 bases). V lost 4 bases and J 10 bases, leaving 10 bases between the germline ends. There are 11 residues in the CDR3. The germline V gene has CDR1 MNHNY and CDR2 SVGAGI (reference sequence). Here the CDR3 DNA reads TGTGCCAGCAGTTTTCCCCAGGGAGCTTTCTTT. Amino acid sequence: CASSFPQGAFF.

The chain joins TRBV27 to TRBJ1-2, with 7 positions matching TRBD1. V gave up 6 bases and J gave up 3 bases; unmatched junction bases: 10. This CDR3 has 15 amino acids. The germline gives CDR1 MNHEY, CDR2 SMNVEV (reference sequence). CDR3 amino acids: CASRLTQGVDYGYTF. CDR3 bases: TGTGCCAGCAGGCTAACCCAGGGGGTTGACTATGGCTACACCTTC.

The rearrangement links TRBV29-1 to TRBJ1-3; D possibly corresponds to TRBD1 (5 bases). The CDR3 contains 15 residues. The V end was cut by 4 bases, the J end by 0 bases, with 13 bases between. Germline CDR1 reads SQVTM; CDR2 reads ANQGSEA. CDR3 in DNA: TGCAGCGTTGCGGACAAGTTAGACTCTGGAAACACCATATATTTT. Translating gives CSVADKLDSGNTIYF.

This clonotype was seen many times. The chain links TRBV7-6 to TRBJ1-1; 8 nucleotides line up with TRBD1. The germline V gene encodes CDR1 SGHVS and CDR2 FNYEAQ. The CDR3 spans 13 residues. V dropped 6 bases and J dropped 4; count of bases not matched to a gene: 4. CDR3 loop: CASRRTGSTEAFF. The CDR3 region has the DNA TGTGCCAGCAGGAGGACAGGGAGCACTGAAGCTTTCTTT.

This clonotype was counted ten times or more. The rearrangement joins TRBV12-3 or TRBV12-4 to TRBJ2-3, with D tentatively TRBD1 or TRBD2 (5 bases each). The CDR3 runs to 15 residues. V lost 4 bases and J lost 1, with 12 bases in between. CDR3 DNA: TGTGCCAGCAGTTCCCTGAGGGGAGGCACAGATACGCAGTATTTT. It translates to CASSSLRGGTDTQYF.

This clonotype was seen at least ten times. In DNA form, the CDR3 reads TGTGCCAGCAGCTTAGACGACACCGGGGAGCTGTTTTTT. Amino acid sequence: CASSLDDTGELFF. This chain uses TRBV7-9 with TRBJ2-2; no reliable D call. The V gene lost 1 base and the J gene lost 3 bases, with 3 bases spanning the gap. In germline, CDR1 is SEHNR, CDR2 FQNEAQ (reference sequence). The CDR3 consists of 13 residues.

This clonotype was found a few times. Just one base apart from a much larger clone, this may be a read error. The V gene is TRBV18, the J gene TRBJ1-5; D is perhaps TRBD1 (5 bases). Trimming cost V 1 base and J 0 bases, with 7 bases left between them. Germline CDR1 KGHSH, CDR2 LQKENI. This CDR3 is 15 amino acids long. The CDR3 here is CASSPRGNSNQPQHF. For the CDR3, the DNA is TGTGCCAGCTCACCACGGGGCAATAGCAATCAGCCCCAGCATTTT.

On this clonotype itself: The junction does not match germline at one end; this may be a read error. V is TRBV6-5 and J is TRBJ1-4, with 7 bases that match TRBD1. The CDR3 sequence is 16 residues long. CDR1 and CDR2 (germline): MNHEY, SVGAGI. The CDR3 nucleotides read TGTGCCAGCAGTAGGGACAGCTTTGCAACTACTGAAAAACTGTTTTTT. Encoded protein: CASSRDSFATTEKLFF.

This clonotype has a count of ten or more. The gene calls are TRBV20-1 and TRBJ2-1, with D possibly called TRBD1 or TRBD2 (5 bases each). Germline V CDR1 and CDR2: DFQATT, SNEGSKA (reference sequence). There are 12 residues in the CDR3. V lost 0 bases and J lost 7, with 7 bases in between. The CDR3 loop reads CSARDEGNEQFF. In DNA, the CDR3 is TGCAGTGCTAGAGATGAGGGGAATGAGCAGTTCTTC.

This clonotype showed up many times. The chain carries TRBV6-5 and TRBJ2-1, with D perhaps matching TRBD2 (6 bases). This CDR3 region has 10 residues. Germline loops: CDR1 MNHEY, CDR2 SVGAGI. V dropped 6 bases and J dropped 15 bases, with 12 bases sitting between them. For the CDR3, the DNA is TGTGCCAGCAGCCACCGGGACTTGTTCTTC. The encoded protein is CASSHRDLFF.

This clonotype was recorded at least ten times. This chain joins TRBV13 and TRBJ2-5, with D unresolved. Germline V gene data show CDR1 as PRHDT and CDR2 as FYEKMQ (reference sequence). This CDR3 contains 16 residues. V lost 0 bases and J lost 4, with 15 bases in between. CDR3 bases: TGTGCCAGCAGCTTAGGCCCCGACCGGTCGGGAGAGACCCAGTACTTC. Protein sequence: CASSLGPDRSGETQYF.

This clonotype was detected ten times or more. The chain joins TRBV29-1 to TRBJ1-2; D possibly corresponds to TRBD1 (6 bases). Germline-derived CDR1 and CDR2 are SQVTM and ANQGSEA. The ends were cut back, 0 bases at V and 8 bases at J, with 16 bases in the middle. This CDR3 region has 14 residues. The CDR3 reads CSVEDRTVVRGYTF. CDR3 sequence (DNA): TGCAGCGTTGAAGACCGGACAGTTGTTAGGGGCTACACCTTC.

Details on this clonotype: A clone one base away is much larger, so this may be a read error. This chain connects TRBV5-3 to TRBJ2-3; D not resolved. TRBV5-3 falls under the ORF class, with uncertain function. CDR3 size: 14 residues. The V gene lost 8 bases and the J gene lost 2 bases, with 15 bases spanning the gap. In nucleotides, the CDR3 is TGTGCCAGCAGTCAGGCTAGTGTCACAGATACGCAGTATTTT. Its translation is CASSQASVTDTQYF.

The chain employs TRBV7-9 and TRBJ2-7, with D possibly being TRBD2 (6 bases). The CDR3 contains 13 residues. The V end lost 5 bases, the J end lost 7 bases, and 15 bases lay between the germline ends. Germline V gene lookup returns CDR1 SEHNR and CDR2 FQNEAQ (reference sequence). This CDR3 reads CASSQLLRGEQYF. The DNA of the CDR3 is TGTGCCAGCAGCCAACTTCTCCGGGGGGAGCAGTACTTC.

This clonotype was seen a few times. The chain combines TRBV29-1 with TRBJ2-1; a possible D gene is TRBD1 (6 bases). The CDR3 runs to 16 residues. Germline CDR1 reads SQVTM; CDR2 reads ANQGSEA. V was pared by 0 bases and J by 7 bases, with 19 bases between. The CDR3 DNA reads TGCAGCGTTGAAGATTGGGGGCACCTTGGTGGGAATGAGCAGTTCTTC. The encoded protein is CSVEDWGHLGGNEQFF.